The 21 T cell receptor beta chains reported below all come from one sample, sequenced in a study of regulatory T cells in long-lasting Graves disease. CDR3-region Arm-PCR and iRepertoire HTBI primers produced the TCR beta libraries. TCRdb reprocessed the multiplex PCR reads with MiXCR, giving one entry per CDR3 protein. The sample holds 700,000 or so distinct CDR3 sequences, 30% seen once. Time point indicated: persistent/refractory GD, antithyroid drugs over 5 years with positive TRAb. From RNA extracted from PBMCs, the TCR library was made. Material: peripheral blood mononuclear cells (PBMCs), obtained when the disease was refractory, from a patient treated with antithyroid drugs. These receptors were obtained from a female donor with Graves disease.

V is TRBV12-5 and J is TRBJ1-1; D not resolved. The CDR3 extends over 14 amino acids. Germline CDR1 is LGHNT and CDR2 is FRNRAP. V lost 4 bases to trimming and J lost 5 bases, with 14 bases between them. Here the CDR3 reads CASGSTATGTEAFF. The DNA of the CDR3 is TGTGCTAGTGGTTCGACCGCAACGGGGACTGAAGCTTTCTTT. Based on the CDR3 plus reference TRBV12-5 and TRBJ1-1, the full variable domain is DARVTQTPRHKVTEMGQEVTMRCQPILGHNTVFWYRQTMMQGLELLAYFRNRAPLDDSGMPKDRFSAEMPDATLATLKIQPSEPRDSAVYFCASGSTATGTEAFFGQGTRLTVV.

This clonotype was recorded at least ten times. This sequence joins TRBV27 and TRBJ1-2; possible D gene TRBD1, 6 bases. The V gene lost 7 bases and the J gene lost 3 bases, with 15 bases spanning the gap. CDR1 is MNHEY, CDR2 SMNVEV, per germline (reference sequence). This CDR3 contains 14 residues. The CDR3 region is CASTSKGGHYGYTF. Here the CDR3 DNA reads TGTGCCAGCACTTCGAAAGGGGGGCACTATGGCTACACCTTC.

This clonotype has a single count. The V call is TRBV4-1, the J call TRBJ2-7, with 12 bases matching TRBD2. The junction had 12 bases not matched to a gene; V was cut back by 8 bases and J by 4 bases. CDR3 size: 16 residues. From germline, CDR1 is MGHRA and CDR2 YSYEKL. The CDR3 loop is CASAPATSGSGYEQYF. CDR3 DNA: TGCGCCAGCGCACCGGCGACTAGCGGGAGCGGATACGAGCAGTACTTC.

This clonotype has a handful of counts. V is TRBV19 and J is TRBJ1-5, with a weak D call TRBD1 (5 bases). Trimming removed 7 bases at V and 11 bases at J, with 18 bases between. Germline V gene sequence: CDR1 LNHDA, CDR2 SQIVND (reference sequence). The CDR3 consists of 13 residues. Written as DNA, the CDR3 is TGTGCCAGTAAATCCCCGGGGGTGATGACCCAGCATTTT. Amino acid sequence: CASKSPGVMTQHF.

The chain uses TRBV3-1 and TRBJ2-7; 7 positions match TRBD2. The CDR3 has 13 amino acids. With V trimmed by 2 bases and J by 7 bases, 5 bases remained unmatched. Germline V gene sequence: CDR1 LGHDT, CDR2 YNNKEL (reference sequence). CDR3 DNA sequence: TGTGCCAGCAGCCAAACACTAGCGTGGGAGCAGTACTTC. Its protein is CASSQTLAWEQYF.

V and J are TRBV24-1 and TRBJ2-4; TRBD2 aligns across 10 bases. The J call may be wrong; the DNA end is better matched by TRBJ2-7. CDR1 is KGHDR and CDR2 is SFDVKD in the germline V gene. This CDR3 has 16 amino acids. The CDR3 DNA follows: TGTGCCACCAGTGATTTGCGGACTAGCGGCTCCTACGAGCAGTACTTC. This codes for CATSDLRTSGSYEQYF.

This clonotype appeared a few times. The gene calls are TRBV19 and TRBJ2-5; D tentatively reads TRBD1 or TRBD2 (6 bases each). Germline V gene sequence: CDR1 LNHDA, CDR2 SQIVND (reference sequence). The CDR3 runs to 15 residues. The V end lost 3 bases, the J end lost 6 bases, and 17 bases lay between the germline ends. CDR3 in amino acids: CASSMGSGAGKTQYF. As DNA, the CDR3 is TGTGCCAGTAGTATGGGGTCAGGGGCGGGGAAGACCCAGTACTTC.

The CDR3 loop reads CASTFIQGSTEAFF. CDR3 DNA sequence: TGTGCCAGTACCTTTATCCAGGGAAGCACTGAAGCTTTCTTT. The chain combines TRBV19 with TRBJ1-1; maybe TRBD1 (5 bases). CDR1 is LNHDA, CDR2 SQIVND, per germline (reference sequence). V was cut by 7 bases and J by 4 bases, with 16 bases left in between. The CDR3 contains 14 residues.

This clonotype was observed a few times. The DNA for the CDR3 is TGTGCCACCAGCAGAGATTGGGGGCGGCAAGCCCTCCACTTT. This sequence encodes CATSRDWGRQALHF. The chain recombines TRBV15 with TRBJ1-6, with D maybe TRBD1 (6 bases). Germline CDR1 and CDR2: LNHNV and YYDKDF (reference sequence). The CDR3 extends over 14 amino acids. V dropped 0 bases and J dropped 14 bases, with 14 bases sitting between them.

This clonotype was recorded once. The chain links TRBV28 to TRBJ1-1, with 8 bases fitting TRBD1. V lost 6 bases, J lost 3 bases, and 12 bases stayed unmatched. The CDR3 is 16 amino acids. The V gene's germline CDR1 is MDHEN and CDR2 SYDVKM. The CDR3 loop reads CASSITGTGIDTEAFF. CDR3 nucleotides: TGTGCCAGCAGCATTACCGGGACAGGTATCGACACTGAAGCTTTCTTT. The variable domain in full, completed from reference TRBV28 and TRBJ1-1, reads DVKVTQSSRYLVKRTGEKVFLECVQDMDHENMFWYRQDPGLGLRLIYFSYDVKMKEKGDIPEGYSVSREKKERFSLILESASTNQTSMYLCASSITGTGIDTEAFFGQGTRLTVV.

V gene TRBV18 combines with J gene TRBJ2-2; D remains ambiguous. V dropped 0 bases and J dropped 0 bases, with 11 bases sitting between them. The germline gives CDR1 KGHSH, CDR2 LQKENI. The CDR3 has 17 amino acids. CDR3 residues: CASSPPNQRTNTGELFF. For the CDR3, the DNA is TGTGCCAGCTCACCACCGAACCAAAGGACGAACACCGGGGAGCTGTTTTTT.

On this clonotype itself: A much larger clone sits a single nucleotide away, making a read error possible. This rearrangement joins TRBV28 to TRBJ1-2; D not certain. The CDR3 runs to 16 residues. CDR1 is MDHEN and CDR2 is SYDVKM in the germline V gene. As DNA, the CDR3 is TGTGCCAGCAGTTTGGTCGGGTGGGTTGGTAACTATAGCTACACCTTC. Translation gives CASSLVGWVGNYSYTF.

The CDR3 DNA sequence: TGCAGTGCACCCACAGGGTCGACAGAGACCCAGTACTTC. Translated, it gives CSAPTGSTETQYF. The rearrangement links TRBV20-1 to TRBJ2-5, with D possibly being TRBD1 (6 bases). Germline V gene data show CDR1 as DFQATT and CDR2 as SNEGSKA (reference sequence). V was cut by 6 bases and J by 4 bases, with 15 bases left in between. CDR3 length equals 13 residues.

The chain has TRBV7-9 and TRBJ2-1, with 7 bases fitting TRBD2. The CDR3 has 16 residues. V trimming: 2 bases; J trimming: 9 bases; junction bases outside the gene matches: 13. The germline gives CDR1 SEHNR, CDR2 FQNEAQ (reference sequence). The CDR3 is CASSLNRTRGKGEQFF. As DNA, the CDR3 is TGTGCCAGCAGCTTAAATAGGACTAGGGGAAAGGGTGAGCAGTTCTTC.

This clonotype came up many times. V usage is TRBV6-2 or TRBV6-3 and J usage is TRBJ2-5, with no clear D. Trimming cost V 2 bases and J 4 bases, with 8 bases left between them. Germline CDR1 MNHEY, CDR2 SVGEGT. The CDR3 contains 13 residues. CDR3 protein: CASSYISPETQYF. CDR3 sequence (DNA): TGTGCCAGCAGTTACATCAGCCCAGAGACCCAGTACTTC.

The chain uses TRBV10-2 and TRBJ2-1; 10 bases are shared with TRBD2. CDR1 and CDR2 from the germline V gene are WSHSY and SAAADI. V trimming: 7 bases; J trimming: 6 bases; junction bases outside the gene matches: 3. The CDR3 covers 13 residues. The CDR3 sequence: CASKAGGGNEQFF. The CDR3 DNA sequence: TGCGCCAGCAAAGCGGGAGGGGGCAATGAGCAGTTCTTC.

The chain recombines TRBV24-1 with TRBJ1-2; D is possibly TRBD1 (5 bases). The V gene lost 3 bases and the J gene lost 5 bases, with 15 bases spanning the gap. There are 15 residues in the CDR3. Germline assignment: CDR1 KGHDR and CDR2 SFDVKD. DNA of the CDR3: TGTGCCACCAGTGATCGTGGACCCAGGGAGTATGGCTACACCTTC. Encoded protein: CATSDRGPREYGYTF.

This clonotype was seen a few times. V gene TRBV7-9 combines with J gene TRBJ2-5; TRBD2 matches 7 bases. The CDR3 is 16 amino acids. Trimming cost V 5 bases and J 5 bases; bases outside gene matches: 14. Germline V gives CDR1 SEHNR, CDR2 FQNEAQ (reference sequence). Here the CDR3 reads CASSRVRVGEGETQYF. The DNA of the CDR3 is TGTGCCAGCAGCCGAGTGAGAGTGGGGGAGGGGGAGACCCAGTACTTC.

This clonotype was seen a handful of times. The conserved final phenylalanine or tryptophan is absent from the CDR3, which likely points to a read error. The DNA for the CDR3 is TGTGCCAGCAGCTGGGGACAGAACCAAGAGACCCAGTACCTC. This codes for CASSWGQNQETQYL. The V call is TRBV7-9, the J call TRBJ2-5, with 7 positions matching TRBD1. Germline V gene data show CDR1 as SEHNR and CDR2 as FQNEAQ (reference sequence). The CDR3 is 14 amino acids. Trimming removed 4 bases from V and 0 bases from J; junction bases left unmatched: 2.

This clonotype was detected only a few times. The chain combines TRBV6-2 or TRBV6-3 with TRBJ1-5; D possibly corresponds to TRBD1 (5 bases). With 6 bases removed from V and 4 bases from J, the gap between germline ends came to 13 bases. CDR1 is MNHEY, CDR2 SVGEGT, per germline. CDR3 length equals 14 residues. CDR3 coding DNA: TGTGCCAGCAGAGCCGGGACGGCTAATCAGCCCCAGCATTTT. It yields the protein CASRAGTANQPQHF.

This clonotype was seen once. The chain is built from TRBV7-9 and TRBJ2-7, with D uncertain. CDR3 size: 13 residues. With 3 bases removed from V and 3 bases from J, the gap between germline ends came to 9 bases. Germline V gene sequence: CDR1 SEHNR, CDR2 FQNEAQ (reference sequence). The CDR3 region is CASSFTEYYEQYF. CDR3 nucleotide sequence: TGTGCCAGCAGCTTTACAGAATACTACGAGCAGTACTTC.